The 22 T cell receptor beta chains in this list originate from one sample, sequenced in a study of molecular identifiers for immune sequencing clone quantification (dated by TCRdb to about 2018). Receptor libraries were prepared by PCR. For sequencing, a NextSeq 500 was employed. The public sequencing data were trimmed at Q25 with fastp and processed into clonotypes with MiXCR by TCRdb, which kept only in-frame beta chains. CDR3 protein sequences are deduplicated, and each keeps its most common genes and DNA. Here the sample has approximately 590,000 distinct CDR3 sequences; approximately 24% occur a single time. The leading ten clones occupy 0.78% of the sample. The sample comprised naive CD8+ T cells from blood, with Jurkat cell RNA spiked in. This specimen's cell subset or site label, per the study, means: FACS-sorted CD8+CD4-CCR7+CD45RA+ naive T cells. Source of these receptors: a human donor in good health. Some libraries in this study had Jurkat cell RNA spiked in.

The CDR3: CASMELAGQETQYF. Here the CDR3 DNA reads TGTGCCAGCATGGAACTAGCGGGACAAGAGACCCAGTACTTC. The chain links TRBV2 to TRBJ2-5; 10 bases fit TRBD2. V gave up 7 bases and J gave up 2 bases; unmatched junction bases: 4. The germline CDR1 and CDR2 sequences are SNHLY and FYNNEI. CDR3 length equals 14 residues.

This clonotype was recorded only once. This rearrangement joins TRBV20-1 to TRBJ2-7; 8 bases map to TRBD1. The CDR3 extends over 19 amino acids. Losses at the gene ends were 2 bases for V and 1 base for J; bases not matched to a gene: 19. The germline CDR1 and CDR2 sequences are DFQATT and SNEGSKA (reference sequence). The CDR3 sequence is CSARNRGMRRGQASYEQYF. CDR3 DNA: TGCAGTGCTAGAAATCGAGGAATGAGGCGGGGACAGGCATCCTACGAGCAGTACTTC.

Concerning this clonotype itself: Sequence at one end of the junction differs from germline and may be a read error. The chain carries TRBV7-9 and TRBJ2-5, with D possibly being TRBD1 (6 bases). This CDR3 spans 13 amino acids. Germline lookup yields CDR1 SEHNR and CDR2 FQNEAQ (reference sequence). DNA for the CDR3: TGTGCCAGCAGTCCCACAGGGATAGAGCCCCAGTACTTC. Protein sequence: CASSPTGIEPQYF. Filled out from reference TRBV7-9 and TRBJ2-5, the complete variable domain reads DTGVSQNPRHKITKRGQNVTFRCDPISEHNRLYWYRQTLGQGPEFLTYFQNEAQLEKSRLLSDRFSAERPKGSFSTLEIQRTEQGDSAMYLCASSPTGIEPQYFGPGTRLLVL.

This clonotype was picked up a small number of times. This sequence may be a read error, since a much larger clone differs from it by one base. This chain uses TRBV29-1 with TRBJ2-7; D is ambiguous. CDR1 is SQVTM, CDR2 ANQGSEA, per germline. CDR3 length equals 10 residues. V was clipped by 4 bases and J by 9 bases, with 10 bases between them. The CDR3 nucleotides are TGCAGCGTTGGGGGTCACGGGCAGTACTTC. Translating it yields CSVGGHGQYF.

This clonotype was counted many times. This chain links TRBV24-1 with TRBJ2-3; D may be TRBD2 (5 bases). V lost 3 bases to trimming and J lost 2 bases, with 11 bases between them. Germline assignment: CDR1 KGHDR and CDR2 SFDVKD. The CDR3 is 15 amino acids. The CDR3 sequence is CATSDPAELTDTQYF. The DNA for the CDR3 is TGTGCCACCAGTGATCCAGCGGAGCTCACAGATACGCAGTATTTT.

This clonotype was seen only a few times. The chain has TRBV9 and TRBJ2-5, with D perhaps assigned TRBD1 or TRBD2 (7 bases each). Trimming left V 4 bases short and J 2 bases short, with 15 bases between. Looked up from germline, CDR1 is SGDLS and CDR2 is YYNGEE. This CDR3 region has 15 residues. CDR3 sequence: CASSSGGAEQETQYF. As DNA, the CDR3 is TGTGCCAGCAGCTCAGGGGGGGCAGAGCAAGAGACCCAGTACTTC.

This clonotype was counted ten times or more. V is TRBV2 and J is TRBJ1-1; 10 nucleotides match TRBD1. The CDR3 covers 14 residues. Germline V gene lookup returns CDR1 SNHLY and CDR2 FYNNEI. Trimming took 4 bases from V and 11 from J; bases not matched to a gene: 10. In DNA, the CDR3 is TGTGCCAGCAGTGGGAAGGGACAGGGGATTATGGCTTTCTTT. Translating it yields CASSGKGQGIMAFF.

This clonotype was counted at least ten times. The chain couples TRBV12-3 or TRBV12-4 to TRBJ2-3; D gene uncertain. The V gene lost 7 bases and the J gene lost 1 base, with 15 bases spanning the gap. The CDR3 spans 15 residues. CDR3 nucleotide sequence: TGTGCCAGCACCTCGGCCGGATGGGGCACAGATACGCAGTATTTT. This sequence encodes CASTSAGWGTDTQYF.

Note on this clonotype: A much larger clone is a single base away; this may be a read error. J is TRBJ2-3 and V is TRBV29-1; D might be TRBD1 (5 bases). Germline V CDR1 and CDR2: SQVTM, ANQGSEA. Trimming cost V 4 bases and J 6 bases, with 11 bases left between them. This CDR3 is 12 amino acids long. CDR3 region: CSVGQIADTQYF. The CDR3 DNA is TGCAGCGTTGGACAGATCGCCGATACGCAGTATTTT.

This chain links TRBV12-3 or TRBV12-4 with TRBJ1-6; 7 bases map to TRBD1. V gave up 6 bases and J gave up 0 bases; unmatched junction bases: 11. The CDR3 sequence is 18 residues long. CDR3 amino acids: CASSFDTGASSYNSPLHF. The CDR3 coding sequence is TGTGCCAGCAGCTTCGATACAGGGGCGAGCTCCTATAATTCACCCCTCCACTTT.

Comments on this clonotype: A read error may be the cause here, since a much bigger clone is one base away. This rearrangement joins TRBV12-3 or TRBV12-4 to TRBJ1-4, with D uncertain. The CDR3 contains 13 residues. The CDR3 nucleotides read TGTGCCAGCAGTTTTGCTCTAAATGAAAAACTGCTTTTT. The encoded protein is CASSFALNEKLLF.

The chain carries TRBV6-2 or TRBV6-3 and TRBJ1-3; D may be TRBD1 (6 bases). Germline V gene data show CDR1 as MNHEY and CDR2 as SVGEGT. V lost 4 bases and J 0 bases, leaving 19 bases between the germline ends. The CDR3 contains 18 residues. This chain's CDR3 is CASSSIADRFSSGNTIYF. The CDR3 DNA reads TGTGCCAGCAGTTCAATCGCCGACAGGTTTTCCTCTGGAAACACCATATATTTT.

The sample holds many counts of this clonotype. The V and J genes are TRBV5-4 and TRBJ2-7, with D perhaps TRBD2 (6 bases). Trimming left V 1 base short and J 5 bases short, with 16 bases between. The CDR3 contains 15 residues. Germline V CDR1 and CDR2: SGHNT, YYREEE (reference sequence). CDR3 residues: CASSLPNRRGNEQYF. The CDR3 DNA reads as TGTGCCAGCAGCTTGCCGAACCGTCGGGGGAACGAGCAGTACTTC.

V usage is TRBV6-2 or TRBV6-3 and J usage is TRBJ2-4; D call uncertain. Deletions cut 2 bases from V and 0 bases from J, with 8 bases between. The CDR3 is 15 residues long. Germline CDR1 and CDR2: MNHEY and SVGEGT. The DNA for the CDR3 is TGTGCCAGCAGTTACGTCGGGTTAGCCAAAAACATTCAGTACTTC. It specifies CASSYVGLAKNIQYF.

The table lists this clonotype with a few counts. V usage is TRBV6-2 or TRBV6-3 and J usage is TRBJ1-2; a possible D gene is TRBD1 (6 bases). The CDR3 covers 14 residues. V gave up 7 bases and J gave up 4 bases, with 16 bases separating them. Per germline, CDR1 MNHEY and CDR2 SVGEGT. For the CDR3, the DNA is TGTGCCAGCAAGACAGCGGACAGCTTCTATGGCTACACCTTC. Residues: CASKTADSFYGYTF.

This clonotype has at least ten counts. The chain is built from TRBV27 and TRBJ1-5; TRBD1 is a possible D gene (5 bases). The germline CDR1 and CDR2 sequences are MNHEY and SMNVEV (reference sequence). The CDR3 runs to 13 residues. The V end was cut by 3 bases, the J end by 9 bases, with 12 bases between. The CDR3 loop reads CASSFRGHGPQHF. As DNA, the CDR3 is TGTGCCAGCAGTTTTAGGGGTCATGGGCCCCAGCATTTT.

CDR3 nucleotide sequence: TGTGCCAGCAGCGAAAGCGGGAGCAACACCGGGGAGCTGTTTTTT. This codes for CASSESGSNTGELFF. This chain links TRBV7-3 with TRBJ2-2, with 8 bases matching TRBD2. This CDR3 contains 15 residues. The junction had 4 bases not matched to a gene; V was cut back by 5 bases and J by 2 bases. Germline CDR1 SGHTA, CDR2 FQGTGA.

This clonotype occurred many times. The CDR3 region has the DNA TGTGCCAGCAGTGACACAGGATCGTGGGGCAATCAGCCCCAGCATTTT. Translated: CASSDTGSWGNQPQHF. The V and J genes are TRBV6-2 or TRBV6-3 and TRBJ1-5; D is possibly TRBD1 (5 bases). CDR1 MNHEY and CDR2 SVGEGT come from the germline V gene. The CDR3 loop spans 16 amino acids. V was trimmed by 5 bases and J by 2 bases, leaving 16 bases between them.

The table lists this clonotype with a few counts. V gene TRBV4-3 combines with J gene TRBJ2-1; D gene unclear. V dropped 2 bases and J dropped 4 bases, with 9 bases sitting between them. The CDR3 contains 14 residues. Germline V gene sequence: CDR1 LGHNA, CDR2 YSLEER. CDR3: CASSQTDAYNEQFF. Here the CDR3 DNA reads TGCGCCAGCAGCCAAACTGACGCTTACAATGAGCAGTTCTTC.

This clonotype showed up many times. The CDR3 DNA is TGTGCCAGCAGCTCCCTCACCACCACAGATACGCAGTATTTT. It translates to CASSSLTTTDTQYF. The J gene is TRBJ2-3, the V gene TRBV5-6; D gene ambiguous. Per germline, CDR1 SGHDT and CDR2 YYEEEE. V shed 3 bases and J shed 2 bases, with 10 bases lying between them. The CDR3 has 14 amino acids. Variable domain in full (rest from reference TRBV5-6 and TRBJ2-3): DAGVTQSPTHLIKTRGQQVTLRCSPKSGHDTVSWYQQALGQGPQFIFQYYEEEERQRGNFPDRFSGHQFPNYSSELNVNALLLGDSALYLCASSSLTTTDTQYFGPGTRLTVL.

In this sample, this clonotype turned up once. This may be a read error, as it is one base from a much larger clone. The chain carries TRBV20-1 and TRBJ2-3; 9 nucleotides match TRBD2. Germline V gene sequence: CDR1 DFQATT, CDR2 SNEGSKA (reference sequence). This CDR3 is 16 amino acids long. The junction had 12 bases not matched to a gene; V was cut back by 0 bases and J by 8 bases. CDR3 protein: CSARDGLAGSIATQYF. The CDR3 DNA reads as TGCAGTGCTAGAGATGGCCTAGCGGGGTCCATAGCTACGCAGTATTTT.

This clonotype turned up a few times. The chain joins TRBV28 to TRBJ2-1, with TRBD1 matching 9 bases. The V and J ends lost 6 bases and 6 bases, in that order; junction bases with no gene match: 9. CDR3 size: 15 residues. The germline CDR1 and CDR2 sequences are MDHEN and SYDVKM. The CDR3 here is CASRTRTGVGNEQFF. The CDR3 DNA follows: TGTGCCAGCAGGACCCGGACAGGGGTGGGCAATGAGCAGTTCTTC.